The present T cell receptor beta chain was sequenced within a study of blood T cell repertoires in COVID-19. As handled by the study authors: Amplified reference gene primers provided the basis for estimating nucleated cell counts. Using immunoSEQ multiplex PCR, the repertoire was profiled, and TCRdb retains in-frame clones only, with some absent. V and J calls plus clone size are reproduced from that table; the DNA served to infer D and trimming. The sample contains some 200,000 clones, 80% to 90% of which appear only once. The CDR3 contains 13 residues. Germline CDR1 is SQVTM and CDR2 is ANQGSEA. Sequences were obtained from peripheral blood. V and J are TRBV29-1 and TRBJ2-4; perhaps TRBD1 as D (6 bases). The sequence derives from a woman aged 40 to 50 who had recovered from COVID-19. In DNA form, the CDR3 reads TGCAGTGCCTTGAGTGGGGGCGAGGAAATTCAGTACTTC. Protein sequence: CSALSGGEEIQYF.